A selection of T cell receptor beta chains follows, all from one sample in a study of T cell repertoires in cytomegalovirus infection. TCRdb itself ran the reads through MiXCR, one entry per CDR3 protein. Of about 230,000 distinct CDR3 sequences listed, under 8.5% are singletons. Sequenced: PBMCs. These receptors all come from a human donor in good health (CMV status not recorded). Some clones in this sample may be carry-over from other donors' samples. The CDR3 runs from the conserved cysteine through the conserved F or W. D genes are given only for firm matches. Not every row has a clone size; where given, it reads once, few, many or a size class.

TRBJ2-1 . few TRBV20-1 CSALKADLVQFF TGCAGTGCCTTAAAGGCAGATTTGGTGCAGTTCTTC
TRBJ1-3 . many TRBV7-2 CASSQGLTGSHSGNTIYF TGTGCCAGCAGCCAGGGCCTTACAGGGTCGCACTCTGGAAACACCATATATTTT
TRBJ2-1 TRBD2 many TRBV23-1 CVSGAIIDEQFF TGCGTTAGCGGGGCGATTATCGATGAGCAGTTCTTC
TRBJ1-1 . many TRBV7-8 CASSYGVANTEAFF TGTGCCAGCAGCTACGGGGTGGCGAACACTGAAGCTTTCTTT
TRBJ2-2 TRBD2 many TRBV11-3 CASSLGDRLADNTGELFF TGTGCCAGCAGCTTAGGGGATCGGCTAGCGGATAACACCGGGGAGCTGTTTTTT
TRBJ2-1 . many TRBV29-1 CSVVLTESYNEQFF TGCAGCGTTGTCTTGACGGAGTCCTACAATGAGCAGTTCTTC
TRBJ1-6 . many TRBV13 CASSFSGSGTPLHF TGTGCCAGCAGCTTCTCCGGTTCCGGGACACCCCTCCACTTT
TRBJ2-2 . many TRBV5-1 CASSFPAGELFF TGCGCCAGCAGCTTCCCAGCCGGGGAGCTGTTTTTT
TRBJ2-7 . many TRBV7-9 CASSDRLFKEQYF TGTGCCAGCAGCGACCGTCTTTTTAAGGAGCAGTACTTC
TRBJ1-4 . . TRBV9 CASSVGGGITNEKLFF TGTGCCAGCAGCGTAGGTGGAGGGATTACTAATGAAAAACTGTTTTTT
TRBJ2-2 . many TRBV7-9 CASSSRDGITGELFF TGTGCCAGCAGCAGCCGGGACGGTATCACCGGGGAGCTGTTTTTT